This T cell receptor (beta chain) is from a study of monozygotic twins with inflammatory bowel disease. Study-wide points: Patients received differing immunosuppressive treatments, which may have added variability to their repertoires. Twins with IBD were found to have lower TCRbeta diversity (inverse Simpson) than healthy co-twins.

Details on this clonotype: Antigen: not known.

The CDR3 consists of 15 residues. There were eight separate reactions per sample in which cDNA was made. TCRdb reprocessed the 5' RACE reads; each CDR3 protein has one entry and no DNA is given. The sample shows 300,000 to 400,000 distinct CDR3 sequences, and about 2.5% sits with its ten largest clones. The TCR comes from a human donor with ulcerative colitis or Crohn's disease, or a healthy co-twin of an affected twin (not recorded which). The sequenced material came from blood. The genes are TRBV12-3 or TRBV12-4 and TRBJ1-2; TCRdb's D call, TRBD1, is unchecked because there is no DNA. The CDR3: CASSFLTGVGYGYTF.